This entry describes one T cell receptor (beta chain). Its antigen is still unknown. This sample is drawn from a study of cytomegalovirus exposure and HLA in healthy donors. Trimming took 2 bases from V and 4 from J; bases not matched to a gene: 4. The CDR3 extends over 15 amino acids. Per the germline V gene, CDR1 is LGHNA and CDR2 is YNFKEQ. The PCR contained 60 Vbeta and 13 Jbeta primers. Libraries were prepared by immunoSEQ multiplex PCR; TCRdb keeps only in-frame clonotypes and omits some of them. This repertoire shows about 140,000 clones, roughly 70% found once; its top ten account for under 11%. Overall study findings and caveats: A later analysis found most CMV-associated TCR beta chains apparently HLA-restricted.

Source material: PBMCs. The chain has TRBV4-2 and TRBJ1-3; the match to TRBD1 covers 8 bases. The clonotype originates from a man aged 25 to 40 in good health and CMV-seropositive. The DNA of the CDR3 is TGTGCCAGCAGCCAAATGGACAGGGACGGAAACACCATATATTTT. Protein sequence: CASSQMDRDGNTIYF.